The 8 T cell receptor beta chains listed next were all sequenced from one sample in a study of spatial heterogeneity in lung cancer. TCRdb analysed the 5' RACE reads with MiXCR anew, one entry per CDR3 protein. Among 23,000 or so distinct CDR3 sequences listed, 4% to 6% were seen once. The time point: sample taken at primary tumor resection. The sequenced material consisted of unsorted whole RNA from tumor, nontumor lung or frozen PBMC. Specimen: PBMCs, collected at surgery. The receptor set was obtained from a male donor with early-stage non-small cell lung cancer.

This clonotype has a count of ten or more. The chain employs TRBV18 and TRBJ2-6; D perhaps matches TRBD1 (5 bases). This CDR3 has 15 residues. Trimming removed 4 bases from V and 2 bases from J, with 9 bases in between. Per the germline V gene, CDR1 is KGHSH and CDR2 is LQKENI. The CDR3 DNA reads as TGTGCCAGCTCACGACGACAGACTGGGGCCAACGTCCTGACTTTC. Encoded protein: CASSRRQTGANVLTF. The variable domain in full, completed from reference TRBV18 and TRBJ2-6, reads NAGVMQNPRHLVRRRGQEARLRCSPMKGHSHVYWYRQLPEEGLKFMVYLQKENIIDESGMPKERFSAEFPKEGPSILRIQQVVRGDSAAYFCASSRRQTGANVLTFGAGSRLTVL.

The chain has TRBV6-5 and TRBJ1-4; 9 bases are a match to TRBD1. The length of the CDR3 is 15 residues. Germline CDR1 reads MNHEY; CDR2 reads SVGAGI. Trimming removed 0 bases from V and 7 bases from J; junction bases left unmatched: 3. The CDR3 region is CASSYSGQGGEKLFF. The CDR3 DNA sequence: TGTGCCAGCAGTTACTCGGGACAGGGCGGTGAAAAACTGTTTTTT.

This clonotype was observed many times. The CDR3 loop is CASSRLAGVNYEQYF. The CDR3 nucleotides read TGTGCCAGCAGCCGACTAGCGGGGGTTAACTACGAGCAGTACTTC. The chain employs TRBV2 and TRBJ2-7; 12 bases line up with TRBD2. This CDR3 contains 15 residues. The germline V gene encodes CDR1 SNHLY and CDR2 FYNNEI. Germline trimming cut 6 bases from V and 3 bases from J; bases unmatched to any gene: 6.

The sample holds many counts of this clonotype. The J gene is TRBJ2-3, the V gene TRBV10-3, with D possibly matching TRBD2 (5 bases). Trimming removed 11 bases at V and 3 bases at J, with 15 bases between. Germline CDR1 is ENHRY and CDR2 is SYGVKD. This CDR3 comprises 13 residues. CDR3 bases: TGTGCCTCCGCTAGCTGGGGAACAGATACGCAGTATTTT. Protein sequence: CASASWGTDTQYF.

This clonotype was detected many times. The rearrangement links TRBV6-5 to TRBJ2-1; TRBD1 aligns across 8 bases. The CDR3 totals 17 residues. V was clipped by 6 bases and J by 1 base; unmatched bases: 11. CDR1 MNHEY and CDR2 SVGAGI come from the germline V gene. The CDR3 bases are TGTGCCAGCAGCTCCACCGGACAGGGCGGTTCCTACAATGAGCAGTTCTTC. This gives the protein CASSSTGQGGSYNEQFF.

This clonotype was counted ten times or more. The chain recombines TRBV7-9 with TRBJ1-2; 10 nucleotides align to TRBD1. Germline V gene lookup returns CDR1 SEHNR and CDR2 FQNEAQ (reference sequence). After removal of 5 bases from V and 3 bases from J, the junction contained 6 bases not matched to a gene. This CDR3 comprises 15 residues. Here the CDR3 reads CASSQGQGVYYGYTF. Here the CDR3 DNA reads TGTGCCAGCAGCCAAGGACAGGGGGTCTACTATGGCTACACCTTC.

The table lists this clonotype with many counts. The V gene is TRBV6-2 or TRBV6-3, the J gene TRBJ2-2, with D unclear. The germline V gene encodes CDR1 MNHEY and CDR2 SVGEGT. CDR3 size: 13 residues. V was clipped by 3 bases and J by 6 bases, with 8 bases between them. This chain's CDR3 is CASSYGDPGELFF. In DNA, the CDR3 is TGTGCCAGCAGTTATGGGGATCCCGGGGAGCTGTTTTTT.

This clonotype has a count of ten or more. This rearrangement joins TRBV7-2 to TRBJ2-7; 8 positions agree with TRBD1. Germline V gene sequence: CDR1 SGHTA, CDR2 FQGNSA. The CDR3 runs to 15 residues. The V and J ends lost 5 bases and 3 bases, in that order; junction bases with no gene match: 9. The CDR3 DNA is TGTGCCAGCAGCCACACGGCAGGGGGCGGCTACGAGCAGTACTTC. Residues: CASSHTAGGGYEQYF.